This T cell receptor beta chain was retrieved from a study of blood T cells in healthy people across ages. The authors ran a second PCR of roughly 6 to 12 cycles using a sample-barcoded 5' primer and a J-beta primer mix. A tag from a template-switch adaptor with 12 random nucleotides marked each cDNA molecule. TCRdb used MiXCR to reprocess the 5' RACE reads, holding one entry per CDR3 protein. The profile shows over 700,000 distinct CDR3 sequences, roughly 53% of them singletons. The V end was cut by 0 bases, the J end by 3 bases, with 16 bases between. The germline CDR1 and CDR2 sequences are MNHEY and SVGAGI. The CDR3 is 17 amino acids.

This clonotype was obtained from an elderly man in good health. The material sequenced was blood. V usage is TRBV6-5 and J usage is TRBJ2-3; D is unresolved. The CDR3 sequence: CASSYSSRALGTDTQYF. The CDR3 bases are TGTGCCAGCAGTTACTCGAGTAGAGCCTTAGGGACAGATACGCAGTATTTT.